This section outlines one T cell receptor beta chain sequence together with its context. Mismatch with germline at one junction end may stem from a read error. This record comes from a study of blood T cells in healthy people across ages. In the study overall: Roughly one uniquely barcoded beta molecule per two T cells was captured.

Germline CDR1 and CDR2: ENHRY and SYGVKD. The CDR3 is made up of 14 amino acids. It was with a sample-barcoded 5' primer and a J-beta primer mix that a second PCR of about 7 to 12 cycles was run. MiXCR, run by TCRdb on the 5' RACE reads, gives a single entry per CDR3 protein. The sample shows hundreds of thousands of distinct CDR3 sequences, about 62% of them seen only once. V gene TRBV10-3 combines with J gene TRBJ1-2, with TRBD1 identical over 9 bases. The source of this sequence is a man between 25 and 39 years old in good health. Input material: blood. The CDR3 sequence is CAIIEDRGSYGYTF. The DNA of the CDR3 is TGTGCCATCATTGAGGACAGGGGAAGTTATGGCTACACCTTC.